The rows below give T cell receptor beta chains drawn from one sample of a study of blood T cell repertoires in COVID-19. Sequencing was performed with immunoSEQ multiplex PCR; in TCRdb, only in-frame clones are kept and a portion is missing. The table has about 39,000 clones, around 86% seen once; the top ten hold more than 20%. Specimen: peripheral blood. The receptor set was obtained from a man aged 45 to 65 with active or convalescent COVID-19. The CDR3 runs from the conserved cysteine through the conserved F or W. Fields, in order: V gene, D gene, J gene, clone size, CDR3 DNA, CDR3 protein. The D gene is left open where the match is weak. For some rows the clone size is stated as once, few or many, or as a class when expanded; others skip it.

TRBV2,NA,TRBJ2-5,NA,TGTGCCAGCAGTCCTACGTTACTAGTAACTGAGACCCAGTACTTC,CASSPTLLVTETQYF
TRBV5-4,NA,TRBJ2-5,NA,TGTGCCAGCAGCGCCCTGGCGGGGAAAGAGACCCAGTACTTC,CASSALAGKETQYF
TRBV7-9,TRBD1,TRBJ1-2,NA,TGTGCCAGCAGCTTAGTTAGGGGGCTCGACTATGGCTACACCTTC,CASSLVRGLDYGYTF
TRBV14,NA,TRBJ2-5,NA,TGTGCCAGCAGCCAAGACGTTCAGACCCAGTACTTC,CASSQDVQTQYF
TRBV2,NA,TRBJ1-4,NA,TGTGCCAGCAGTGGGGTAGGTGGAGCCGGGGTTGGTGAAAAACTGTTTTTT,CASSGVGGAGVGEKLFF
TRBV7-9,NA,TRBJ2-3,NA,TGTGCCAGCAGCTTAGTGGCCGTGGCAGATACGCAGTATTTT,CASSLVAVADTQYF
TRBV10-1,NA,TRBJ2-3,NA,TGCGCCAGCAGTGGAGCTGGACTGCCGAATACGCAGTATTTT,CASSGAGLPNTQYF
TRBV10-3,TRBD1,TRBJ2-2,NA,TGTGCCATCAAGGAGGGACAGGGCAACACCGGGGAGCTGTTTTTT,CAIKEGQGNTGELFF
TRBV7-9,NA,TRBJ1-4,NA,TGTGCCAGCAGCTTAGATTCGGTGGCAACTAATGAAAAACTGTTTTTT,CASSLDSVATNEKLFF
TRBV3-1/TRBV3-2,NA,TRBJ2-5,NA,TGTGCCAGCAGCCAAGTGGGAGAGAACCAGTACTTC,CASSQVGENQYF
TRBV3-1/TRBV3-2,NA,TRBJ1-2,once,TGTGCCAGCAGCCCGGGGGGGGTCGATGGCTACACCTTC,CASSPGGVDGYTF
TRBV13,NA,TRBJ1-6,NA,TGTGCCAGCAGCTTATCTGCGGGATACTATAATTCACCCCTCCACTTT,CASSLSAGYYNSPLHF
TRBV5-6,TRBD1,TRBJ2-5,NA,TGTGCCAGCAGCACCCCACAGGGGGTAGAGACCCAGTACTTC,CASSTPQGVETQYF
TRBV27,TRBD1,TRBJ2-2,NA,TGTGCCAGCAGCTCTACCGGGACAGGGTTTTTCGGGGAGCTGTTTTTT,CASSSTGTGFFGELFF
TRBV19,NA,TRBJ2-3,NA,TGTGCCAGTAGTATTAGGCTGGGCCGCACAGATACGCAGTATTTT,CASSIRLGRTDTQYF
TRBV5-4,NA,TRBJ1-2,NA,TGTGCCAGCAGCGCGGGACTGGCCCATGGCTACACCTTC,CASSAGLAHGYTF
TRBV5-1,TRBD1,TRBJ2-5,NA,TGCGCCAGCAGCACGGGGACAGGGTGGGAAGAGACCCAGTACTTC,CASSTGTGWEETQYF
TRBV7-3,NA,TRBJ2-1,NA,TGTGCCAGCAGCGCCGACCGCGGTTCCTACAATGAGCAGTTCTTC,CASSADRGSYNEQFF
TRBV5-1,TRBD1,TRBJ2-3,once,TGCGCCAGCAGCCGGGACACCGAGGGGGCGGATACGCAGTATTTT,CASSRDTEGADTQYF
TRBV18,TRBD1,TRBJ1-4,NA,TGTGCCAGCTCACCAGGAGGGGGCGACGAAAAACTGTTTTTT,CASSPGGGDEKLFF
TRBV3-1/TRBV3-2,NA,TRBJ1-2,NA,TGTGCCAGCAGCCCTCAAGCCTCAGGGAATTATGGCTACACCTTC,CASSPQASGNYGYTF
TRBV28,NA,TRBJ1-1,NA,TGTGCCAGCAATCCAATGAACACTGAAGCTTTCTTT,CASNPMNTEAFF
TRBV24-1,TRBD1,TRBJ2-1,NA,TGTGCCACTTCTGGGACAGGGGGAAGTCAGGAGCAGTTCTTC,CATSGTGGSQEQFF
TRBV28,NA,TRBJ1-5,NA,TGTGCCAGCATCAAAAAGGGGCAGGGTAATCAGCCCCAGCATTTT,CASIKKGQGNQPQHF
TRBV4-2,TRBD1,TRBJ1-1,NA,TGTGCCAGCAGCCGAGGACAGGGAGCTACCCGATCGAACACTGAAGCTTTCTTT,CASSRGQGATRSNTEAFF
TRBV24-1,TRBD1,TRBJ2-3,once,TGTGCCACCAGTGCCGCGGCTGGGGACAGGGTGCCCGATACGCAGTATTTT,CATSAAAGDRVPDTQYF
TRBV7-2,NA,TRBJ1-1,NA,TGTGCCAGCAGCTTAGGGAGGGAAAGTGACACTGAAGCTTTCTTT,CASSLGRESDTEAFF
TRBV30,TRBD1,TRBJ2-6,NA,TGTGCCTGGAGTGCGACAGGGACGGATGGGGCCAACGTCCTGACTTTC,CAWSATGTDGANVLTF
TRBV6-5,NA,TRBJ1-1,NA,TGTGCCAGCACCCCGACAGGTTCCCGCACTGAAGCTTTCTTT,CASTPTGSRTEAFF
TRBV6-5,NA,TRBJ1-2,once,TGTGCCAGCAGTCCCACGAGGGGGGGAACCTATGGCTACACCTTC,CASSPTRGGTYGYTF
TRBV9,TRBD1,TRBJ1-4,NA,TGTGCCAGCAGCGTAGACGACAGGGGGAAACTGTTTTTT,CASSVDDRGKLFF
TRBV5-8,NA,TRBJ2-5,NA,TGTGCCAGCAGCTTGGGGGGCGCAGACCAAGAGACCCAGTACTTC,CASSLGGADQETQYF
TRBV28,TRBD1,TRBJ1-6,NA,TGTGCCAGCAGACCCGGACAGGGGGCTTATTCACCCCTCCACTTT,CASRPGQGAYSPLHF
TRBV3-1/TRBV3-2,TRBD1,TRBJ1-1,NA,TGTGCCAGCACACGCGGCTCAGGGGGCGTCACTGAAGCTTTCTTT,CASTRGSGGVTEAFF
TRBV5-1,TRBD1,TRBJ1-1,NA,TGCGCCAGCAGCGCACGACAGGGACCGAACACTGAAGCTTTCTTT,CASSARQGPNTEAFF
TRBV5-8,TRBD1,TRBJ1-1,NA,TGTGCCAGCAGGCGAGGGGACAGGGAGACGGCTGAAGCTTTCTTT,CASRRGDRETAEAFF
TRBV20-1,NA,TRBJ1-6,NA,TGCAGTGCTAGTCGCGGGGTGGTTAATTCACCCCTCCACTTT,CSASRGVVNSPLHF
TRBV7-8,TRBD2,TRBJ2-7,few,TGTGCCAGCAGCGCCCGGACTAGCGGGACCGTCTACGAGCAGTACTTC,CASSARTSGTVYEQYF
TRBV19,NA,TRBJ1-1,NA,TGTGCCAGTAGTATAGGACAGCGTAACACTGAAGCTTTCTTT,CASSIGQRNTEAFF
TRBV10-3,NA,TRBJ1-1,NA,TGTGCCATCAGCCAGAACACTGAAGCTTTCTTT,CAISQNTEAFF
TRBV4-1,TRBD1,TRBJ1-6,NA,TGCGCCAGCAGCCAATGGACAGGGTTCGATTCACCCCTCCACTTT,CASSQWTGFDSPLHF
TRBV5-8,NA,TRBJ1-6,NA,TGTGCCAGCGGGAGAACCCTCCACTTT,CASGRTLHF
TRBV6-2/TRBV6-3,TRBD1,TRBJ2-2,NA,TGTGCCAGCAGTTACTCGGGACAGGGAGGGCCAGGGGAGCTGTTTTTT,CASSYSGQGGPGELFF
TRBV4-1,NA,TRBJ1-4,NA,TGCGCCAGCAGCCAAGGGACATCAACTAATGAAAAACTGTTTTTT,CASSQGTSTNEKLFF
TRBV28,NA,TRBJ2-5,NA,TGTGCCAGCAGTTCCGGACAGCAAGAGACCCAGTACTTC,CASSSGQQETQYF